This T cell receptor beta chain was obtained from a study of T cell responses to AZD1222 COVID-19 vaccine. Overall study results and limits: Per reports, nearly half of all spike-specific TCRs target regions that are unmutated in variants.

With regard to this clone: Antigen unknown.

The data were produced by immunoSEQ multiplex PCR, yet TCRdb's version contains in-frame clones alone and is incomplete. Here the sample spans 85,000 to 120,000 clones, 90% being singletons. The origin of this receptor is an adult in good health. This material consisted of peripheral blood, taken on day 0 of AZD1222 vaccination.

The CDR3 sequence is CASSKDPGGAIGQYF. The CDR3, as DNA: TGTGCCAGCAGCAAAGACCCAGGGGGCGCGATTGGGCAGTACTTC. The V gene is TRBV9, the J gene TRBJ2-7, with 8 bases matching TRBD1. The germline V gene encodes CDR1 SGDLS and CDR2 YYNGEE. The CDR3 length is 15 residues. The J segment lost 9 bases and the V segment lost 4 bases, leaving 15 bases of the junction unmatched.